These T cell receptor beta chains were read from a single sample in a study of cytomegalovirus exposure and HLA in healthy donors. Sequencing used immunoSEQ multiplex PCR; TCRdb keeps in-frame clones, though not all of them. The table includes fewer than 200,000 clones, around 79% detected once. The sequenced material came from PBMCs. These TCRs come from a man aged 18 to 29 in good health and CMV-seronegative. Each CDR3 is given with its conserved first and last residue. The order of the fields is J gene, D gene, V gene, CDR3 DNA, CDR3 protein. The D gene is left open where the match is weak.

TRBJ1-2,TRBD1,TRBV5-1,TGCGCCAGCAGCGAAAGGACAGGGGGCTATGGCTACACCTTC,CASSERTGGYGYTF
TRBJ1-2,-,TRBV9,TGTGCCAGCAGCGTAGCGGGGATGAACTATGGCTACACCTTC,CASSVAGMNYGYTF
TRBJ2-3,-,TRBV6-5,TGTGCCAGCAGTTACGGCTCAGGGTTTAGGCCAGATACGCAGTATTTT,CASSYGSGFRPDTQYF
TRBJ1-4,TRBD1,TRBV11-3,TGTGCCAGCAGCACTCGGACAGGGGAGAAACGGTATGAAAAACTGTTTTTT,CASSTRTGEKRYEKLFF
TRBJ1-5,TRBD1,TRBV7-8,TGTGCCAGCAGCGAAAGAGGCGGATCCGGGACAGGCCTCGCGGGGCCCCAGCATTTT,CASSERGGSGTGLAGPQHF
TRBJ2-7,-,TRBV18,TGTGCCAGCTCACGGGACTCAGAAGAAGAGCAGTACTTC,CASSRDSEEEQYF
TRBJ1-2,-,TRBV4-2,TGTGCCAGCAGCCAAGGACGGGGGGCGGACCGAGACTATGGCTACACCTTC,CASSQGRGADRDYGYTF
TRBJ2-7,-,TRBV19,TGTGCCAGTAGTATAAACAGGGCCCGGCGGGAGCAGTACTTC,CASSINRARREQYF
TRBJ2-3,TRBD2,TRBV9,TGTGCCAGCAGCGTAGGCCGACTAGCGGGTCGCACAGATACGCAGTATTTT,CASSVGRLAGRTDTQYF
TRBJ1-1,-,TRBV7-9,TGTGCCAGCAGCCCGCGTGGGGGGGGGACGAACACTGAAGCTTTCTTT,CASSPRGGGTNTEAFF
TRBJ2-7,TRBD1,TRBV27,TGTGCCAGCAGTTCCCTGCCGGGACAGCCCTCGGTGGGGCAGTACTTC,CASSSLPGQPSVGQYF
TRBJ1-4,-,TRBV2,TGTGCCAGCAGCCGGGACTATAATGAAAAACTGTTTTTT,CASSRDYNEKLFF
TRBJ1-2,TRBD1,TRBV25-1,TGTGCCAGCAGTGAATACACGACAGGGTATGGCTACACCTTC,CASSEYTTGYGYTF
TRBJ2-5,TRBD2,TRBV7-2,TGTGCCAGCAGCTCTCCAAATAGCGGGAGAGGAGAGACCCAGTACTTC,CASSSPNSGRGETQYF
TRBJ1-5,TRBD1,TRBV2,TGTGCCAGCAGTGAAAGGGACAGGGGGTTGGCAGGTCAGCCCCAGCATTTT,CASSERDRGLAGQPQHF
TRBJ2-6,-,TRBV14,TGTGCCAGCAGCCAGAGAAGAGGAACCGGGGCCAACGTCCTGACTTTC,CASSQRRGTGANVLTF
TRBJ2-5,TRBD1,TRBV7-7,TGTGCCAGCAGCCATCCGGACAGGGGGGAGACCCAGTACTTC,CASSHPDRGETQYF